Below are 20 T cell receptor beta chains sequenced from a single sample in a study of control samples from healthy donors and cancer patients. The data were produced by immunoSEQ multiplex PCR, yet TCRdb's version contains in-frame clones alone and is incomplete. The table has 120,000 or so clones, more than 70% seen once; the top ten hold about 3%. The sample consisted of blood. The receptor source for this set is a man aged 60 to 75 in good health.

The genes are TRBV25-1 and TRBJ1-2; D is ambiguous. The CDR3 length is 14 residues. V gave up 7 bases and J gave up 5 bases, with 17 bases separating them. Per germline, CDR1 MGHDK and CDR2 SYGVNS. The CDR3 coding sequence is TGTGCCAGCACCCCCCCCGGGTTTGATTATGGCTACACCTTC. Translation: CASTPPGFDYGYTF.

The V and J genes are TRBV6-5 and TRBJ2-6; D is unresolved. This CDR3 comprises 16 residues. V lost 0 bases and J lost 0, with 6 bases in between. Germline V gene sequence: CDR1 MNHEY, CDR2 SVGAGI. This chain's CDR3 is CASSYSFGSGANVLTF. DNA for the CDR3: TGTGCCAGCAGTTACTCCTTCGGCTCTGGGGCCAACGTCCTGACTTTC.

The V and J genes are TRBV4-3 and TRBJ1-3; D might be TRBD1 (6 bases). The CDR3 has 17 residues. The germline V gene has CDR1 LGHNA and CDR2 YSLEER. V gave up 0 bases and J gave up 0 bases, with 12 bases separating them. The CDR3 DNA sequence: TGCGCCAGCAGCCAAGACCCAGGGGTTAACTCTGGAAACACCATATATTTT. It codes for CASSQDPGVNSGNTIYF.

The chain uses TRBV9 and TRBJ1-1; D not certain. The V end was cut by 7 bases, the J end by 3 bases, with 7 bases between. This CDR3 has 11 residues. Germline loops: CDR1 SGDLS, CDR2 YYNGEE. The CDR3 here is CASAEYTEAFF. In DNA form, the CDR3 reads TGTGCCAGCGCAGAGTACACTGAAGCTTTCTTT.

J is TRBJ2-2 and V is TRBV18; 12 nucleotides agree with TRBD1. The CDR3 consists of 15 residues. Germline lookup yields CDR1 KGHSH and CDR2 LQKENI. Trimming took 8 bases from V and 4 from J; bases not matched to a gene: 5. CDR3 sequence reads: CASQGQGAFTGELFF. CDR3 bases: TGTGCCAGCCAGGGACAGGGGGCGTTCACCGGGGAGCTGTTTTTT. Drawing the rest from reference TRBV18 and TRBJ2-2, the complete variable domain is NAGVMQNPRHLVRRRGQEARLRCSPMKGHSHVYWYRQLPEEGLKFMVYLQKENIIDESGMPKERFSAEFPKEGPSILRIQQVVRGDSAAYFCASQGQGAFTGELFFGEGSRLTVL.

A remark on this clone: Mismatch with germline at one junction end may stem from a read error. The rearrangement joins TRBV6-5 to TRBJ1-5; a weak D match, TRBD1 (6 bases). CDR1 is MNHEY and CDR2 is SVGAGI in the germline V gene. CDR3 length: 14 residues. CDR3 residues: CASRGGTDNQPQHF. CDR3 nucleotide sequence: TGTGCGAGCAGGGGAGGTACAGACAATCAGCCCCAGCATTTT.

The rearrangement joins TRBV7-9 to TRBJ1-2; D is ambiguous. The CDR3 is 16 amino acids. The V end was cut by 1 base, the J end by 4 bases, with 16 bases between. CDR1 is SEHNR and CDR2 is FQNEAQ in the germline V gene (reference sequence). CDR3 nucleotides: TGTGCCAGCAGCTTAGACTGGGCCTCCTCCCTCTATGGCTACACCTTC. Translated, it gives CASSLDWASSLYGYTF.

This clone was seen more than once but under ten times. The rearrangement uses TRBV19 and TRBJ2-4; 7 positions agree with TRBD1. The CDR3 extends over 15 amino acids. V lost 4 bases to trimming and J lost 5 bases; unmatched junction nucleotides: 8. Germline CDR1 LNHDA, CDR2 SQIVND (reference sequence). The CDR3 is CASSNRDRLQNIQYF. The CDR3, as DNA: TGTGCCAGTAGTAACCGGGACAGACTACAAAACATTCAGTACTTC.

The chain couples TRBV7-3 to TRBJ2-3; 9 bases align to TRBD2. V lost 5 bases and J lost 1; bases outside the gene matches: 4. This CDR3 is 15 amino acids long. Germline-derived CDR1 and CDR2 are SGHTA and FQGTGA. CDR3 DNA sequence: TGTGCCAGCAGCGTGATAGCGGGGGGCACAGATACGCAGTATTTT. Protein sequence: CASSVIAGGTDTQYF. The variable domain in full, completed from reference TRBV7-3 and TRBJ2-3, reads GAGVSQTPSNKVTEKGKYVELRCDPISGHTALYWYRQSLGQGPEFLIYFQGTGAADDSGLPNDRFFAVRPEGSVSTLKIQRTERGDSAVYLCASSVIAGGTDTQYFGPGTRLTVL.

This CDR3 reads CASSLIGGAFNEQYF. The DNA of the CDR3 is TGCGCCAGCAGCCTGATAGGGGGGGCTTTCAACGAGCAGTACTTC. V usage is TRBV5-1 and J usage is TRBJ2-7; TRBD2 might be the D (7 bases). Germline assignment: CDR1 SGHRS and CDR2 YFSETQ. The CDR3 totals 15 residues. The V end lost 4 bases, the J end lost 5 bases, and 19 bases lay between the germline ends. The full variable domain, in which reference TRBV5-1 and TRBJ2-7 provide the parts outside the CDR3, is KAGVTQTPRYLIKTRGQQVTLSCSPISGHRSVSWYQQTPGQGLQFLFEYFSETQRNKGNFPGRFSGRQFSNSRSEMNVSTLELGDSALYLCASSLIGGAFNEQYFGPGTRLTVT.

The rearrangement links TRBV6-4 to TRBJ1-6, with TRBD1 as a possible D gene (6 bases). V was pared by 6 bases and J by 8 bases, with 14 bases between. The CDR3 spans 14 residues. Germline-derived CDR1 and CDR2 are MRHNA and SNTAGT. The CDR3 nucleotides are TGTGCCAGCAGCAAGGAGGGGGGCGATTCACCCCTCCACTTT. It is translated as CASSKEGGDSPLHF.

The genes are TRBV15 and TRBJ1-5; a weak D match, TRBD1 (6 bases). The germline gives CDR1 LNHNV, CDR2 YYDKDF (reference sequence). There are 15 residues in the CDR3. V was clipped by 3 bases and J by 0 bases, with 9 bases between them. CDR3 sequence: CATSRTGPSNQPQHF. CDR3 sequence (DNA): TGTGCCACCAGCAGGACAGGACCTAGCAATCAGCCCCAGCATTTT. Complete variable domain (other parts from reference TRBV15 and TRBJ1-5): DAMVIQNPRYQVTQFGKPVTLSCSQTLNHNVMYWYQQKSSQAPKLLFHYYDKDFNNEADTPDNFQSRRPNTSFCFLDIRSPGLGDTAMYLCATSRTGPSNQPQHFGDGTRLSIL.

V is TRBV5-5 and J is TRBJ2-5; D is possibly TRBD1 or TRBD2 (5 bases each). V was cut by 4 bases and J by 5 bases, with 15 bases left in between. The CDR3 runs to 14 residues. The germline V gene has CDR1 SGHKS and CDR2 YYEKEE (reference sequence). The CDR3 protein is CASSESWDRETQYF. CDR3 coding DNA: TGTGCCAGCAGCGAGTCTTGGGACCGGGAGACCCAGTACTTC.

This clone was detected only a few times. The rearrangement uses TRBV19 and TRBJ1-4; the D is unclear. V shed 7 bases and J shed 0 bases, with 15 bases lying between them. The CDR3 is 16 amino acids. Germline-derived CDR1 and CDR2 are LNHDA and SQIVND (reference sequence). The DNA for the CDR3 is TGTGCCAGTAATCGGGCAGCGTGGACAACTAATGAAAAACTGTTTTTT. Residues: CASNRAAWTTNEKLFF.

This sequence joins TRBV5-6 and TRBJ2-1; maybe TRBD2 (5 bases). V gave up 1 base and J gave up 1 base, with 6 bases separating them. This CDR3 contains 14 residues. Looked up from germline, CDR1 is SGHDT and CDR2 is YYEEEE. The CDR3: CASSLRGSYNEQFF. Written as DNA, the CDR3 is TGTGCCAGCAGCTTGAGAGGGTCCTACAATGAGCAGTTCTTC.

This chain links TRBV11-2 with TRBJ2-7; TRBD1 is a possible D gene (5 bases). CDR1 is SGHAT and CDR2 is FQNNGV in the germline V gene. The V and J ends lost 0 bases and 3 bases respectively, with 12 bases between them. The CDR3 contains 15 residues. Written as DNA, the CDR3 is TGTGCCAGCAGCTTAGATGCAGGGTCCGACTACGAGCAGTACTTC. Translated, it gives CASSLDAGSDYEQYF.

The J gene is TRBJ1-4, the V gene TRBV25-1; 7 positions match TRBD1. Per germline, CDR1 MGHDK and CDR2 SYGVNS. The trim removed 2 bases at V and 5 bases at J, leaving 2 bases unmatched. CDR3 size: 14 residues. CDR3 loop: CASSEETGNEKLFF. The CDR3, as DNA: TGTGCCAGCAGTGAAGAGACAGGGAATGAAAAACTGTTTTTT.

V and J are TRBV9 and TRBJ1-4, with D perhaps TRBD1 (5 bases). From germline, CDR1 is SGDLS and CDR2 YYNGEE. This CDR3 spans 16 amino acids. Trimming stripped 0 bases from V and 5 bases from J, with 14 bases between. CDR3 DNA sequence: TGTGCCAGCAGCGTAGCTGGCGGGACCACAAATGAAAAACTGTTTTTT. Translated: CASSVAGGTTNEKLFF.

This chain links TRBV4-3 with TRBJ1-2, with D perhaps TRBD1 (5 bases). Germline V gene lookup returns CDR1 LGHNA and CDR2 YSLEER. The length of the CDR3 is 15 residues. Trimming took off 0 bases at V and 4 bases at J, with 12 bases between the two ends. The DNA of the CDR3 is TGCGCCAGCAGCCAAGAAAGAGGGACGGGCTATGGCTACACCTTC. This codes for CASSQERGTGYGYTF.

The chain has TRBV9 and TRBJ2-2; D unresolved. The CDR3 length is 14 residues. Germline V gene sequence: CDR1 SGDLS, CDR2 YYNGEE. The V end was cut by 4 bases, the J end by 4 bases, with 11 bases between. The CDR3, as DNA: TGTGCCAGCAGCCCCCGATCTCGCACCGGGGAGCTGTTTTTT. Amino acid sequence: CASSPRSRTGELFF.